These 27 T cell receptor beta chains were sequenced from one sample in a study of CD8 T cells in Susac syndrome (dated by TCRdb to the late 2010s). The library was made by the immunoSEQ multiplex PCR assay. RNA was extracted using the RNeasy kit, and about 0.45 to 1 ug of the RNA was reverse transcribed with random hexamers. TCRdb applied fastp at Q25 and MiXCR to the public reads, then kept only in-frame beta chains. Identical CDR3 proteins give one entry, which carries the most common genes and DNA. The sample table shows approximately 200,000 distinct CDR3 sequences, and about 93% are seen once. Together, the top ten hold about 0.15% of the sample. The specimen was CD8+ T cells from PBMCs. The receptor set was obtained from a human donor with multiple sclerosis.

The CDR3 region is CASSFRRERETQYF. The CDR3 DNA follows: TGTGCCAGCAGCTTCCGGCGGGAGAGGGAGACCCAGTACTTC. V and J are TRBV7-9 and TRBJ2-5; 7 bases fit TRBD2. The germline V gene encodes CDR1 SEHNR and CDR2 FQNEAQ (reference sequence). J lost 5 bases, V lost 3 bases, and 6 bases had no gene match. This CDR3 contains 14 residues.

This chain links TRBV2 with TRBJ1-2; a weak D match, TRBD1 (5 bases). The V gene lost 2 bases and the J gene lost 0 bases, with 10 bases spanning the gap. CDR1 and CDR2 from the germline V gene are SNHLY and FYNNEI. The length of the CDR3 is 15 residues. CDR3 in DNA: TGTGCCAGCAGTGAAACAGGTACAACTAACTATGGCTACACCTTC. Translating it yields CASSETGTTNYGYTF.

J is TRBJ2-7 and V is TRBV5-6, with D perhaps given as TRBD1 or TRBD2 (5 bases each). Looked up from germline, CDR1 is SGHDT and CDR2 is YYEEEE. The CDR3 extends over 14 amino acids. Trimming removed 0 bases at V and 1 base at J, with 8 bases between. The CDR3 sequence: CASSLGDVSYEQYF. The CDR3, as DNA: TGTGCCAGCAGCTTGGGGGACGTTTCCTACGAGCAGTACTTC.

The V and J genes are TRBV5-1 and TRBJ1-1; 11 bases are shared with TRBD1. The J segment lost 1 base and the V segment lost 4 bases, leaving 3 bases of the junction unmatched. The CDR3 runs 15 residues. Germline CDR1 is SGHRS and CDR2 is YFSETQ. DNA of the CDR3: TGCGCCAGCAGCCCGGGGACAGGGGGGAACACTGAAGCTTTCTTT. Translation gives CASSPGTGGNTEAFF.

The chain uses TRBV6-5 and TRBJ2-5, with D possibly TRBD1 on 6 matching bases. CDR3 length: 16 amino acids. CDR1 and CDR2 (germline): MNHEY, SVGAGI. Trimming shortened V by 0 bases and J by 5 bases, and 16 bases separated the two germline ends. This CDR3 is CASSYSRPTGFETQYF. The CDR3 DNA sequence: TGTGCCAGCAGTTACTCTCGGCCGACAGGATTTGAGACCCAGTACTTC.

This chain joins TRBV29-1 and TRBJ2-7; D might be TRBD2 (6 bases). V was pared by 5 bases and J by 1 base, with 12 bases between. The germline V gene has CDR1 SQVTM and CDR2 ANQGSEA. The CDR3 covers 13 residues. In nucleotides, the CDR3 is TGCAGCGTTACTACGACTAGTTCCTACGAGCAGTACTTC. Protein: CSVTTTSSYEQYF.

The chain combines TRBV29-1 with TRBJ2-2, with D possibly TRBD1 on 6 matching bases. Trimming left V 6 bases short and J 5 bases short, with 10 bases between. The CDR3 runs to 12 residues. Germline V gene lookup returns CDR1 SQVTM and CDR2 ANQGSEA. CDR3 DNA sequence: TGCAGCGTCCAGGGGCGAACCGGGGAGCTGTTTTTT. This codes for CSVQGRTGELFF.

The V call is TRBV2, the J call TRBJ2-2; D may be TRBD1 or TRBD2 (6 bases each). The ends were cut back, 8 bases at V and 5 bases at J, with 12 bases in the middle. This CDR3 has 13 residues. Germline V lookup: CDR1 SNHLY, CDR2 FYNNEI. This CDR3 is CASRPGATGELFF. CDR3 in DNA: TGTGCCAGCCGGCCGGGGGCAACCGGGGAGCTGTTTTTT.

The rearrangement joins TRBV29-1 to TRBJ2-1, with a tentative D call TRBD1 (6 bases). CDR3 length: 13 residues. The germline CDR1 and CDR2 sequences are SQVTM and ANQGSEA. Trimming left V 8 bases short and J 7 bases short, with 18 bases between. In DNA, the CDR3 is TGCAGCACATTAACCGGGACACAAAATGAGCAGTTCTTC. Protein: CSTLTGTQNEQFF.

The V gene is TRBV4-1, the J gene TRBJ2-6; no firm D call. The CDR3 covers 15 residues. Trimming pared 1 base from V and 0 bases from J, leaving 4 bases between. Looked up from germline, CDR1 is MGHRA and CDR2 is YSYEKL. The CDR3 DNA is TGCGCCAGCAGCCAAGTACTCTCTGGGGCCAACGTCCTGACTTTC. Its translation is CASSQVLSGANVLTF.

V is TRBV10-2 and J is TRBJ1-5; tentatively, D is TRBD1 (5 bases). Germline V CDR1 and CDR2: WSHSY, SAAADI. CDR3 length: 15 amino acids. V lost 11 bases to trimming and J lost 2 bases, with 19 bases between them. The CDR3: CAAEERGRGNQPQHF. CDR3 nucleotides: TGCGCCGCCGAAGAAAGGGGAAGGGGCAATCAGCCCCAGCATTTT.

This clonotype appeared a single time. This chain's CDR3 is CASSSHPGTAANTGELFF. CDR3 coding DNA: TGTGCCAGCAGCAGTCACCCCGGGACCGCCGCGAACACCGGGGAGCTGTTTTTT. V usage is TRBV5-4 and J usage is TRBJ2-2; either TRBD1 or TRBD2 may supply D (5 bases each). Germline lookup yields CDR1 SGHNT and CDR2 YYREEE (reference sequence). The CDR3 length is 18 residues. V was pared by 4 bases and J by 0 bases, with 19 bases between.

CDR3 DNA: TGTGCCAGTAGTCCTCTGGACAGATCGAACACTGAAGCTTTCTTT. Its protein is CASSPLDRSNTEAFF. This chain connects TRBV19 to TRBJ1-1, with D possibly TRBD1 on 6 matching bases. Germline lookup yields CDR1 LNHDA and CDR2 SQIVND (reference sequence). The CDR3 runs 15 residues. Deletions cut 5 bases from V and 1 base from J, with 14 bases between.

The rearrangement links TRBV3-1 to TRBJ1-2; 7 nucleotides match TRBD1. The V gene end was trimmed by 4 bases and the J gene end by 10 bases; junction bases not matched to a gene: 3. The CDR3 has 11 residues. CDR1 LGHDT and CDR2 YNNKEL come from the germline V gene (reference sequence). The DNA of the CDR3 is TGTGCCAGCAGCCTGGGACAGCACTACACCTTC. Amino acids: CASSLGQHYTF. Filled out from reference TRBV3-1 and TRBJ1-2, the complete variable domain reads DTAVSQTPKYLVTQMGNDKSIKCEQNLGHDTMYWYKQDSKKFLKIMFSYNNKELIINETVPNRFSPKSPDKAHLNLHINSLELGDSAVYFCASSLGQHYTFGSGTRLTVV.

The chain links TRBV20-1 to TRBJ1-2, with D hard to call. CDR1 DFQATT and CDR2 SNEGSKA come from the germline V gene (reference sequence). The CDR3 is 15 residues long. The V end lost 5 bases, the J end lost 4 bases, and 20 bases lay between the germline ends. The chain's CDR3 is CSASPRDGPSYGYTF. CDR3 DNA: TGCAGTGCTTCCCCTCGAGACGGGCCGAGCTATGGCTACACCTTC.

The CDR3 is CSARDGDADTQYF. DNA of the CDR3: TGCAGTGCTAGAGATGGGGACGCAGATACGCAGTATTTT. The chain links TRBV20-1 to TRBJ2-3; D is tentatively TRBD1 or TRBD2 (5 bases each). The CDR3 extends over 13 amino acids. The germline V gene has CDR1 DFQATT and CDR2 SNEGSKA (reference sequence). Trimming cost V 0 bases and J 4 bases, with 8 bases left between them.

This clonotype was counted once. The V call is TRBV2, the J call TRBJ2-1; TRBD2 agrees at 15 bases. Germline V CDR1 and CDR2: SNHLY, FYNNEI. The junction had 11 bases not matched to a gene; V was cut back by 4 bases and J by 4 bases. CDR3 length: 19 amino acids. The CDR3 region is CASSAQAGLAGGLYNEQFF. The CDR3 DNA follows: TGTGCCAGCAGTGCCCAAGCGGGACTAGCGGGAGGCTTATACAATGAGCAGTTCTTC.

The rearrangement links TRBV27 to TRBJ2-5; a weak D match, TRBD2 (7 bases). V lost 2 bases, J lost 5 bases, and 21 bases lay in between. The germline V gene encodes CDR1 MNHEY and CDR2 SMNVEV (reference sequence). The CDR3 has 17 amino acids. CDR3 residues: CASSLVWGGQIGETQYF. The DNA of the CDR3 is TGTGCCAGCAGTTTAGTTTGGGGGGGCCAAATAGGGGAGACCCAGTACTTC.

The chain recombines TRBV13 with TRBJ1-2; D gene uncertain. The CDR3 is made up of 16 amino acids. V was clipped by 5 bases and J by 4 bases, with 20 bases between them. Germline CDR1 reads PRHDT; CDR2 reads FYEKMQ (reference sequence). The CDR3: CASSQHGGRVIYGYTF. The CDR3, as DNA: TGTGCCAGCAGCCAACATGGAGGGAGAGTAATCTATGGCTACACCTTC. The full variable domain, completed using reference TRBV13 and TRBJ1-2, is AAGVIQSPRHLIKEKRETATLKCYPIPRHDTVYWYQQGPGQDPQFLISFYEKMQSDKGSIPDRFSAQQFSDYHSELNMSSLELGDSALYFCASSQHGGRVIYGYTFGSGTRLTVV.

CDR3 bases: TGTGCCAGCAGCATTGGACTCAGTTACAATGAGCAGTTCTTC. Its translation is CASSIGLSYNEQFF. V and J are TRBV11-2 and TRBJ2-1; tentatively, D is TRBD2 (5 bases). The V gene lost 5 bases and the J gene lost 4 bases, with 12 bases spanning the gap. The CDR3 is 14 residues long. CDR1 is SGHAT and CDR2 is FQNNGV in the germline V gene.

This chain connects TRBV7-9 to TRBJ1-5, with TRBD1 matching over 7 bases. Germline CDR1 reads SEHNR; CDR2 reads FQNEAQ (reference sequence). J gave up 5 bases and V 5 bases, and 9 bases lay outside the gene matches. The CDR3 has 15 amino acids. Here the CDR3 DNA reads TGTGCCAGCAGCCATTCGTCAGGGGGTTATCAGCCCCAGCATTTT. It yields the protein CASSHSSGGYQPQHF.

The genes are TRBV13 and TRBJ2-3; D remains unclear. Germline V gives CDR1 PRHDT, CDR2 FYEKMQ (reference sequence). Deletions cut 4 bases from V and 2 bases from J, with 10 bases between. CDR3 size: 14 residues. CDR3 sequence: CASSSRVSTDTQYF. The CDR3 DNA is TGTGCCAGCAGCTCCAGAGTCTCCACAGATACGCAGTATTTT.

J is TRBJ1-3 and V is TRBV4-1, with TRBD1 identical over 8 bases. The CDR3 extends over 16 amino acids. V shed 2 bases, J shed 3 bases, and the junction held 6 bases outside the gene matches. Germline assignment: CDR1 MGHRA and CDR2 YSYEKL. The CDR3 DNA is TGCGCCAGCAGCCAATTGGCAGGGGGCTTTGGAAACACCATATATTTT. Protein: CASSQLAGGFGNTIYF.

This chain links TRBV27 with TRBJ1-1, with TRBD1 as a possible D gene (5 bases). Deletions cut 5 bases from V and 10 bases from J, with 17 bases between. This CDR3 comprises 13 residues. Germline CDR1 and CDR2: MNHEY and SMNVEV (reference sequence). The CDR3 region has the DNA TGTGCCAGCAGTCCTCAAGGGGCGCGGTTAGCTTTCTTT. Protein product: CASSPQGARLAFF.

This chain joins TRBV7-8 and TRBJ2-3, with TRBD1 matching over 7 bases. V trimming: 7 bases; J trimming: 6 bases; junction bases outside the gene matches: 13. Germline V gene sequence: CDR1 SGHVS, CDR2 FQNEAQ. CDR3 length: 15 amino acids. CDR3 amino acids: CASISWGSRGDTQYF. The CDR3 nucleotides read TGTGCCAGCATCTCTTGGGGGAGCAGGGGGGATACGCAGTATTTT.

The chain uses TRBV11-2 and TRBJ1-5, with D unclear. Trimming cost V 3 bases and J 5 bases, with 8 bases left between them. The CDR3 runs 13 residues. Per germline, CDR1 SGHAT and CDR2 FQNNGV. The DNA of the CDR3 is TGTGCCAGCAGCTTCGAAGATTATCAGCCCCAGCATTTT. It yields the protein CASSFEDYQPQHF. The full variable domain, completed using reference TRBV11-2 and TRBJ1-5, is EAGVAQSPRYKIIEKRQSVAFWCNPISGHATLYWYQQILGQGPKLLIQFQNNGVVDDSQLPKDRFSAERLKGVDSTLKIQPAKLEDSAVYLCASSFEDYQPQHFGDGTRLSIL.

The rearrangement links TRBV4-1 to TRBJ2-1, with a weak D call TRBD2 (6 bases). V lost 2 bases, J lost 1 base, and 21 bases lay in between. The CDR3 has 19 amino acids. CDR1 is MGHRA, CDR2 YSYEKL, per germline. In DNA, the CDR3 is TGCGCCAGCAGCCAATTAATAGGAGGGAATTCGCTTTCCTACAATGAGCAGTTCTTC. As protein: CASSQLIGGNSLSYNEQFF.